This T cell receptor (beta chain) derives from a study of CD8 T cells in ankylosing spondylitis. Trimming removed 1 base at V and 4 bases at J, with 14 bases between. CDR1 is DFQATT, CDR2 SNEGSKA, per germline (reference sequence). The CDR3 is 14 residues long. Ten or more counts support this clonotype. Its antigen is not identified. TCRdb analysed the 5' RACE reads with MiXCR anew, one entry per CDR3 protein. The table lists approximately 260,000 distinct CDR3 sequences, roughly 8.6% of them singletons. The study, taken as a whole, reports: The clones that were linked to disease were reported to be significantly enriched in matched synovial fluid samples from ankylosing spondylitis patients.

V is TRBV20-1 and J is TRBJ2-7; D may correspond to TRBD1 or TRBD2 (5 bases each). The specimen sequenced was blood, either unsorted or a sorted T cell fraction (not recorded which). This sequence was found in a male donor with ankylosing spondylitis or in good health (not recorded which). Here the CDR3 reads CSARVSGLTYEQYF. The CDR3 DNA reads as TGCAGTGCTAGAGTGTCGGGGCTGACTTACGAGCAGTACTTC.